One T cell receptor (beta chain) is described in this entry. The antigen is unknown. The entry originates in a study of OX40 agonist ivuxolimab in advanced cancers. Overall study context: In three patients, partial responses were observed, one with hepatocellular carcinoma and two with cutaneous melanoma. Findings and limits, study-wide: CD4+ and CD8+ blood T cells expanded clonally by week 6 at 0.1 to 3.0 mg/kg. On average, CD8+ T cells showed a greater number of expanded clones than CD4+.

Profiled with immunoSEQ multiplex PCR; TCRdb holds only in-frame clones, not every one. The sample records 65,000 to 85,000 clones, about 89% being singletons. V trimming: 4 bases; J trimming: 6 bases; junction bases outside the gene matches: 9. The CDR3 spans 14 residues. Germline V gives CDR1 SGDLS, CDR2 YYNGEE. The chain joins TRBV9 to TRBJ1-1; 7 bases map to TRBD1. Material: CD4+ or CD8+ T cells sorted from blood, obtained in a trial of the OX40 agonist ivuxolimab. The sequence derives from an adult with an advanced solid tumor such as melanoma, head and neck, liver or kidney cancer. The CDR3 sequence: CASSLRQGFPEAFF. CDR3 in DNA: TGTGCCAGCAGCTTAAGACAGGGCTTTCCTGAAGCTTTCTTT. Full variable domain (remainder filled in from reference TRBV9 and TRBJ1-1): DSGVTQTPKHLITATGQRVTLRCSPRSGDLSVYWYQQSLDQGLQFLIQYYNGEERAKGNILERFSAQQFPDLHSELNLSSLELGDSALYFCASSLRQGFPEAFFGQGTRLTVV.